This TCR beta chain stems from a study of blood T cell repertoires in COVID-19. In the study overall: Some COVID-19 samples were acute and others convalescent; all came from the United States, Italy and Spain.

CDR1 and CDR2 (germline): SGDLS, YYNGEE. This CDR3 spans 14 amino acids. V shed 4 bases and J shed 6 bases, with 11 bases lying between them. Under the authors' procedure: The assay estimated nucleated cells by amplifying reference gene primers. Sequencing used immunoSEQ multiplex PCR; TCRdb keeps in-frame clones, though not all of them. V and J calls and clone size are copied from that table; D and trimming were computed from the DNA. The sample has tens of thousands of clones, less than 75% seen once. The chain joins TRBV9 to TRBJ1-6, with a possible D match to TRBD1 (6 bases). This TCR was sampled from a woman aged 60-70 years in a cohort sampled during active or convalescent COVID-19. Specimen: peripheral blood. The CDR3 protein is CASSPDRSNSPLHF. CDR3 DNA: TGTGCCAGCAGCCCGGACAGAAGTAATTCACCCCTCCACTTT.